The 24 T cell receptor beta chains presented below share a single source sample, sequenced in a study of regulatory T cells in long-lasting Graves disease. In building TCR beta libraries, iRepertoire HTBI primers were used together with Arm-PCR of CDR3 regions. TCRdb analysed the multiplex PCR reads with MiXCR anew, one entry per CDR3 protein. The sample shows about 460,000 distinct CDR3 sequences, around a fifth of them seen only once. Time point of the sample: persistent/refractory GD, antithyroid drugs over 5 years with positive TRAb. From RNA extracted from PBMCs, the TCR library was made. The sequencing here drew on peripheral blood mononuclear cells (PBMCs), taken when the disease was refractory, from a patient treated with antithyroid drugs. These receptor sequences come from a female donor with Graves disease.

The CDR3 region has the DNA TGCGCCAGCAGCTTGGGCGGGGGGACTCAAGAGACCCAGTACTTC. Its protein product is CASSLGGGTQETQYF. The chain uses TRBV5-1 and TRBJ2-5; 8 bases line up with TRBD2. The CDR3 covers 15 residues. CDR1 and CDR2 (germline): SGHRS, YFSETQ. V trimming: 0 bases; J trimming: 2 bases; junction bases outside the gene matches: 3.

The gene calls are TRBV20-1 and TRBJ1-3; a weak D match, TRBD1 (6 bases). V shed 6 bases and J shed 0 bases, with 21 bases lying between them. The CDR3 extends over 17 amino acids. Germline V gene lookup returns CDR1 DFQATT and CDR2 SNEGSKA (reference sequence). CDR3 DNA sequence: TGCAGTGCGAGGGACACCAGCAAAGTTTACTCTGGAAACACCATATATTTT. Translated, it gives CSARDTSKVYSGNTIYF.

In this sample, this clonotype turned up many times. This chain uses TRBV11-2 with TRBJ1-1; no clear D. CDR1 is SGHAT, CDR2 FQNNGV, per germline. V lost 7 bases to trimming and J lost 5 bases, with 11 bases between them. The CDR3 length is 12 residues. The CDR3: CASTSGPTEAFF. The CDR3, as DNA: TGTGCCAGCACCTCTGGGCCTACTGAAGCTTTCTTT.

This clonotype was seen more than once but under ten times. The chain is built from TRBV19 and TRBJ2-5, with TRBD1 matching over 10 bases. CDR1 is LNHDA, CDR2 SQIVND, per germline (reference sequence). The junction had 9 bases not matched to a gene; V was cut back by 4 bases and J by 4 bases. The CDR3 has 16 amino acids. In nucleotides, the CDR3 is TGTGCCAGTAGTACGTTACCGGGACAGGGGCCAGAGACCCAGTACTTC. This sequence encodes CASSTLPGQGPETQYF.

This clonotype was detected a few times. The chain uses TRBV28 and TRBJ1-1; D unresolved. Trimming cost V 5 bases and J 5 bases, with 6 bases left between them. CDR3 size: 11 residues. Germline V gene lookup returns CDR1 MDHEN and CDR2 SYDVKM. This CDR3 reads CASSGRTEAFF. The CDR3 DNA reads TGTGCCAGCAGTGGACGGACTGAAGCTTTCTTT.

Comment on this clonotype: A much bigger clone sits one base away, suggesting this may be a read error. V is TRBV6-1 and J is TRBJ2-7; 9 bases are shared with TRBD2. CDR1 is MNHNS, CDR2 SASEGT, per germline. V lost 4 bases, J lost 6 bases, and 7 bases stayed unmatched. The CDR3 has 14 residues. The CDR3 bases are TGTGCCAGCAGTGGCCCAGCGGGGGGAAGCGAGCAGTACTTC. This sequence encodes CASSGPAGGSEQYF.

CDR3 region: CASSTRSQETQYF. The CDR3 region has the DNA TGCGCCAGCAGCACCAGGAGTCAAGAGACCCAGTACTTC. This sequence joins TRBV4-1 and TRBJ2-5; the D is unclear. V lost 5 bases and J 2 bases, leaving 9 bases between the germline ends. There are 13 residues in the CDR3. The germline gives CDR1 MGHRA, CDR2 YSYEKL.

This clonotype has ten or more counts. The chain has TRBV7-2 and TRBJ1-2, with D possibly matching TRBD1 (5 bases). CDR3 length: 15 amino acids. The V gene's germline CDR1 is SGHTA and CDR2 FQGNSA. V was cut by 1 base and J by 7 bases, with 16 bases left in between. CDR3 bases: TGTGCCAGCAGCTTAGAGCAGGCCGACGGGACTGGCTACACCTTC. Residues: CASSLEQADGTGYTF.

This chain uses TRBV12-3 or TRBV12-4 with TRBJ2-1, with D maybe TRBD2 (6 bases). V dropped 5 bases and J dropped 10 bases, with 21 bases sitting between them. The CDR3 consists of 15 residues. Here the CDR3 DNA reads TGTGCCAGCAGTGTCTCCGGAGCACGGGGGATGGAGCAGTTCTTC. Amino acids: CASSVSGARGMEQFF.

This clonotype was observed a handful of times. This chain links TRBV15 with TRBJ1-1, with D unresolved. The CDR3 length is 13 residues. Germline CDR1 reads LNHNV; CDR2 reads YYDKDF (reference sequence). V was trimmed by 0 bases and J by 6 bases, leaving 8 bases between them. In nucleotides, the CDR3 is TGTGCCACCAGCAGAGATCTTGAGGCTGAAGCTTTCTTT. Its translation is CATSRDLEAEAFF.

The rearrangement joins TRBV7-3 to TRBJ1-1; no reliable D call. Germline values: CDR1 SGHTA, CDR2 FQGTGA. This CDR3 has 13 amino acids. The ends were cut back, 5 bases at V and 11 bases at J, with 18 bases in the middle. Here the CDR3 reads CASSVGPGTTAFF. Written as DNA, the CDR3 is TGTGCCAGCAGCGTCGGTCCGGGAACCACGGCTTTCTTT.

The rearrangement joins TRBV3-1 to TRBJ2-7, with D possibly being TRBD1 (5 bases). In germline, CDR1 is LGHDT, CDR2 YNNKEL (reference sequence). The length of the CDR3 is 16 residues. V gave up 4 bases and J gave up 2 bases, with 18 bases separating them. CDR3 in amino acids: CASSLLVGAGTYEQYF. As DNA, the CDR3 is TGTGCCAGCAGCCTATTAGTAGGGGCAGGGACCTACGAGCAGTACTTC.

This clonotype was found many times. The chain carries TRBV6-1 and TRBJ1-1; 8 bases agree with TRBD1. Looked up from germline, CDR1 is MNHNS and CDR2 is SASEGT. J gave up 1 base and V 5 bases, and 3 bases lay outside the gene matches. This CDR3 is 14 amino acids long. The CDR3 DNA follows: TGTGCCAGCAGTCATACAGGGGGGAACACTGAAGCTTTCTTT. This sequence encodes CASSHTGGNTEAFF.

In this sample, this clonotype turned up a few times. J is TRBJ2-7 and V is TRBV27; no firm D call. CDR1 is MNHEY and CDR2 is SMNVEV in the germline V gene (reference sequence). There are 11 residues in the CDR3. The ends were cut back, 9 bases at V and 4 bases at J, with 10 bases in the middle. In DNA form, the CDR3 reads TGTGCCAGGATAGTTGATTACGAGCAGTACTTC. Translated: CARIVDYEQYF.

This clonotype has a count of ten or more. The chain carries TRBV6-1 and TRBJ1-2; D is undetermined. Germline assignment: CDR1 MNHNS and CDR2 SASEGT. The CDR3 sequence is 15 residues long. V was clipped by 5 bases and J by 3 bases, with 16 bases between them. The CDR3 sequence is CASSRSVATDYGYTF. The DNA of the CDR3 is TGTGCCAGCAGTCGAAGCGTTGCCACTGACTATGGCTACACCTTC.

This clonotype came up many times. J is TRBJ2-5 and V is TRBV29-1; 7 bases map to TRBD1. J gave up 5 bases and V 3 bases, and 6 bases lay outside the gene matches. CDR1 is SQVTM, CDR2 ANQGSEA, per germline. This CDR3 has 13 amino acids. The CDR3, as DNA: TGCAGCGTTGAGAAGGGGGCAAGGGAGACCCAGTACTTC. Translated: CSVEKGARETQYF.

This chain links TRBV28 with TRBJ2-7; possibly TRBD2 for D (5 bases). This CDR3 has 16 residues. V was trimmed by 5 bases and J by 4 bases, leaving 21 bases between them. CDR1 is MDHEN, CDR2 SYDVKM, per germline. CDR3 coding DNA: TGTGCCAGCAGTCTTCCCAGGACTGCACCCGGTTACGAGCAGTACTTC. It specifies CASSLPRTAPGYEQYF.

This clonotype was counted ten times or more. V is TRBV20-1 and J is TRBJ2-5; D gene ambiguous. The V gene lost 3 bases and the J gene lost 0 bases, with 5 bases spanning the gap. This CDR3 spans 12 amino acids. Germline assignment: CDR1 DFQATT and CDR2 SNEGSKA (reference sequence). The CDR3 spells CSASPHQETQYF. CDR3 coding DNA: TGCAGTGCTAGTCCTCACCAAGAGACCCAGTACTTC.

The V and J genes are TRBV7-3 and TRBJ2-7; D is undetermined. Per the germline V gene, CDR1 is SGHTA and CDR2 is FQGTGA. V was shortened by 5 bases and J by 6 bases, with 14 bases between the two germline ends. The CDR3 is made up of 13 amino acids. In nucleotides, the CDR3 is TGTGCCAGCAGCAGTACTTCCCTGGGCGAGCAGTACTTC. As protein: CASSSTSLGEQYF.

V gene TRBV4-1 combines with J gene TRBJ1-4, with D tentatively TRBD1 (5 bases). From germline, CDR1 is MGHRA and CDR2 YSYEKL. Trimming stripped 1 base from V and 9 bases from J, with 15 bases between. The CDR3 has 15 amino acids. DNA for the CDR3: TGCGCCAGCAGCCAAGGGACGGGGGTCAGGAAAAAACTGTTTTTT. Residues: CASSQGTGVRKKLFF.

This clonotype appeared a few times. This chain uses TRBV28 with TRBJ2-4, with TRBD1 matching 10 bases. The CDR3 length is 13 residues. Germline lookup yields CDR1 MDHEN and CDR2 SYDVKM. J gave up 8 bases and V 10 bases, and 8 bases lay outside the gene matches. In DNA, the CDR3 is TGTGCCAACGCTAGACAGGGGGCAGACATTCAGTACTTC. It yields the protein CANARQGADIQYF.

This clonotype came up many times. The chain is built from TRBV12-3 or TRBV12-4 and TRBJ2-7; 8 nucleotides agree with TRBD2. The ends lost 6 bases at V and 4 bases at J; junction bases unmatched: 8. This CDR3 is built from 14 residues. The CDR3 sequence: CASRGLVVIYEQYF. DNA for the CDR3: TGTGCCAGCAGGGGACTAGTCGTGATATACGAGCAGTACTTC.

The chain's CDR3 is CAWSVQGGVGYTF. Here the CDR3 DNA reads TGTGCCTGGAGTGTCCAAGGGGGGGTTGGCTACACCTTC. J is TRBJ1-2 and V is TRBV30, with a possible D match to TRBD1 (6 bases). This CDR3 is built from 13 residues. From germline, CDR1 is GTSNPN and CDR2 SVGIG (reference sequence). Trimming pared 0 bases from V and 7 bases from J, leaving 12 bases between.

This clonotype was observed at least ten times. The rearrangement joins TRBV19 to TRBJ1-1; 8 bases align to TRBD1. The CDR3 contains 15 residues. Germline V gene data show CDR1 as LNHDA and CDR2 as SQIVND (reference sequence). Trimming removed 4 bases from V and 6 bases from J; junction bases left unmatched: 10. The CDR3 region is CASSKLGTGPPEAFF. CDR3 DNA: TGTGCCAGTAGTAAGTTAGGGACAGGTCCCCCTGAAGCTTTCTTT.